These 19 T cell receptor beta chains share one sample of origin, sequenced in a study of blood T cell repertoires in COVID-19. Clones were sequenced by immunoSEQ multiplex PCR, and TCRdb holds only the in-frame ones, with some missing. Of about 370,000 clones listed, around 87% are singletons. The sample consisted of PBMCs or T cells enriched from blood (not recorded which). All receptors come from a man aged 18 to 29 who had recovered from COVID-19.

The V gene is TRBV10-2, the J gene TRBJ1-1, with D maybe TRBD1 (6 bases). This CDR3 contains 17 residues. Trimming removed 3 bases from V and 2 bases from J, with 19 bases in between. In germline, CDR1 is WSHSY, CDR2 SAAADI. The CDR3 DNA reads TGCGCCAGCAGTGATAAGGCAGGGATAGGGGGAAACACTGAAGCTTTCTTT. It encodes CASSDKAGIGGNTEAFF.

This clone was detected only once. The CDR3, as DNA: TGTGCCAGCAGCTTAGGAGTCGGTGAAAAACTGTTTTTT. Translated, it gives CASSLGVGEKLFF. The rearrangement links TRBV7-6 to TRBJ1-4; D ambiguous. The V gene lost 1 base and the J gene lost 7 bases, with 7 bases spanning the gap. From germline, CDR1 is SGHVS and CDR2 FNYEAQ. This CDR3 spans 13 amino acids.

The chain has TRBV4-2 and TRBJ2-1; D may be TRBD2 (7 bases). The CDR3 length is 16 residues. The germline CDR1 and CDR2 sequences are LGHNA and YNFKEQ. The V and J ends lost 2 bases and 3 bases respectively, with 14 bases between them. DNA for the CDR3: TGTGCCAGCAGCCAAAGGGGGGGCAGCCACTACAATGAGCAGTTCTTC. Its protein is CASSQRGGSHYNEQFF.

The V gene is TRBV3-1 (or the pseudogene TRBV3-2), the J gene TRBJ1-1, with 8 bases identical to TRBD1. V gave up 4 bases and J gave up 11 bases; unmatched junction bases: 6. Looked up from germline, CDR1 is LGHDT and CDR2 is YNNKEL (reference sequence). This CDR3 comprises 12 residues. In DNA form, the CDR3 reads TGTGCCAGCAGCCCGGACAGGGTCGGGGCTTTCTTT. Encoded protein: CASSPDRVGAFF.

This chain joins TRBV5-6 and TRBJ2-2, with no clear D. The CDR3 has 11 amino acids. Germline V lookup: CDR1 SGHDT, CDR2 YYEEEE. Trimming pared 4 bases from V and 6 bases from J, leaving 4 bases between. Here the CDR3 DNA reads TGTGCCAGCAGCCAGTCCGGGGAGCTGTTTTTT. It yields the protein CASSQSGELFF.

The rearrangement uses TRBV2 and TRBJ2-5; 13 nucleotides agree with TRBD2. The CDR3 contains 17 residues. The ends lost 4 bases at V and 2 bases at J; junction bases unmatched: 7. In germline, CDR1 is SNHLY, CDR2 FYNNEI. The CDR3 sequence: CASSARGLAGEQETQYF. The CDR3 region has the DNA TGTGCCAGCAGTGCTAGAGGACTAGCGGGGGAGCAAGAGACCCAGTACTTC.

V usage is TRBV28 and J usage is TRBJ2-5, with TRBD1 as a possible D gene (5 bases). This CDR3 comprises 12 residues. Germline CDR1 is MDHEN and CDR2 is SYDVKM. Deletions cut 3 bases from V and 3 bases from J, with 5 bases between. CDR3 amino acids: CASSLTEETQYF. CDR3 DNA: TGTGCCAGCAGTTTGACAGAAGAGACCCAGTACTTC.

The chain recombines TRBV5-1 with TRBJ2-7; TRBD1 matches at 8 bases. Trimming took 0 bases from V and 4 from J; bases not matched to a gene: 12. This CDR3 has 17 amino acids. The germline gives CDR1 SGHRS, CDR2 YFSETQ. The CDR3 here is CASSLDSPDREIYEQYF. The CDR3, as DNA: TGCGCCAGCAGCTTGGATTCCCCGGACAGGGAGATATACGAGCAGTACTTC.

This rearrangement joins TRBV6-2 or TRBV6-3 to TRBJ2-1; 10 bases fit TRBD2. CDR3 size: 15 residues. V shed 6 bases and J 5 bases; nucleotides not matched to a gene: 7. Germline V lookup: CDR1 MNHEY, CDR2 SVGEGT. The CDR3 DNA sequence: TGTGCCAGCAGCATAGCGGGAGGAGGTAACAATGAGCAGTTCTTC. This sequence encodes CASSIAGGGNNEQFF.

V gene TRBV7-3 combines with J gene TRBJ2-3; 8 bases align to TRBD2. Germline-derived CDR1 and CDR2 are SGHTA and FQGTGA. V lost 5 bases and J lost 2; bases outside the gene matches: 6. The CDR3 has 15 amino acids. CDR3 nucleotide sequence: TGTGCCAGCAGCCAGACTAGCGCTACCACAGATACGCAGTATTTT. Translated: CASSQTSATTDTQYF.

The chain recombines TRBV3-1 (or the pseudogene TRBV3-2) with TRBJ1-1, with D possibly matching TRBD1 (5 bases). The V and J ends lost 6 bases and 6 bases respectively, with 11 bases between them. Germline CDR1 LGHDT, CDR2 YNNKEL (reference sequence). The CDR3 runs to 12 residues. CDR3 DNA sequence: TGTGCCAGCAGTCAATCAGGGCCTGAAGCTTTCTTT. Translating gives CASSQSGPEAFF.

The rearrangement uses TRBV2 and TRBJ2-1; D might be TRBD2 (5 bases). Trimming left V 6 bases short and J 9 bases short, with 21 bases between. The V gene's germline CDR1 is SNHLY and CDR2 FYNNEI. CDR3 length: 15 residues. The CDR3 protein is CASSQAQLWEREQFF. The CDR3 coding sequence is TGTGCCAGCAGCCAAGCCCAGCTTTGGGAGCGTGAGCAGTTCTTC.

The V and J genes are TRBV11-2 and TRBJ1-5; D may be TRBD1 (5 bases). Deletions cut 1 base from V and 5 bases from J, with 9 bases between. The germline V gene encodes CDR1 SGHAT and CDR2 FQNNGV. CDR3 length: 14 residues. The CDR3: CASSLAGRHQPQHF. CDR3 nucleotides: TGTGCCAGCAGCTTAGCAGGGAGGCATCAGCCCCAGCATTTT.

This rearrangement joins TRBV7-2 to TRBJ1-1; D might be TRBD1 (6 bases). Trimming took 2 bases from V and 0 from J, leaving 13 bases between them. CDR3 length equals 16 residues. Germline V gene sequence: CDR1 SGHTA, CDR2 FQGNSA. The CDR3 DNA is TGTGCCAGCAGCTTATGGGAGGGACACATGAACACTGAAGCTTTCTTT. As protein: CASSLWEGHMNTEAFF.

The gene calls are TRBV29-1 and TRBJ2-1; D is perhaps TRBD1 (5 bases). Trimming removed 7 bases at V and 5 bases at J, with 15 bases between. This CDR3 region has 13 residues. Germline values: CDR1 SQVTM, CDR2 ANQGSEA. The CDR3 DNA is TGCAGCGAGGGGCGCTTATTACACAATGAGCAGTTCTTC. It translates to CSEGRLLHNEQFF.

This chain links TRBV5-1 with TRBJ2-7, with a possible D match to TRBD1 (6 bases). V lost 6 bases, J lost 4 bases, and 14 bases lay in between. This CDR3 has 13 residues. Germline CDR1 reads SGHRS; CDR2 reads YFSETQ. Here the CDR3 DNA reads TGCGCCAGCACCCGGGACAACTCTTACGAGCAGTACTTC. Translated: CASTRDNSYEQYF.

The chain carries TRBV25-1 and TRBJ1-1, with D maybe TRBD1 (6 bases). V was trimmed by 4 bases and J by 3 bases, leaving 15 bases between them. Germline V lookup: CDR1 MGHDK, CDR2 SYGVNS. CDR3 length equals 15 residues. Written as DNA, the CDR3 is TGTGCCAGCAGTGCCCGACAGGCCCCAGACACTGAAGCTTTCTTT. This sequence encodes CASSARQAPDTEAFF.

CDR3 residues: CARGGGDEQFF. The CDR3 DNA sequence: TGTGCCAGAGGTGGGGGGGATGAGCAGTTCTTC. The rearrangement uses TRBV21-1 and TRBJ2-1; the D call of TRBD2 is as the table states it, not checked on the DNA. TRBV21-1 is marked as a pseudogene. The CDR3 runs to 11 residues.

The chain carries TRBV10-3 and TRBJ2-5; a possible D gene is TRBD2 (6 bases). CDR1 and CDR2 from the germline V gene are ENHRY and SYGVKD. The CDR3 loop spans 14 amino acids. V shed 6 bases and J shed 2 bases, with 13 bases lying between them. The CDR3 loop is CAISSGSGQETQYF. CDR3 DNA sequence: TGTGCCATCAGCTCTGGTAGCGGACAAGAGACCCAGTACTTC.